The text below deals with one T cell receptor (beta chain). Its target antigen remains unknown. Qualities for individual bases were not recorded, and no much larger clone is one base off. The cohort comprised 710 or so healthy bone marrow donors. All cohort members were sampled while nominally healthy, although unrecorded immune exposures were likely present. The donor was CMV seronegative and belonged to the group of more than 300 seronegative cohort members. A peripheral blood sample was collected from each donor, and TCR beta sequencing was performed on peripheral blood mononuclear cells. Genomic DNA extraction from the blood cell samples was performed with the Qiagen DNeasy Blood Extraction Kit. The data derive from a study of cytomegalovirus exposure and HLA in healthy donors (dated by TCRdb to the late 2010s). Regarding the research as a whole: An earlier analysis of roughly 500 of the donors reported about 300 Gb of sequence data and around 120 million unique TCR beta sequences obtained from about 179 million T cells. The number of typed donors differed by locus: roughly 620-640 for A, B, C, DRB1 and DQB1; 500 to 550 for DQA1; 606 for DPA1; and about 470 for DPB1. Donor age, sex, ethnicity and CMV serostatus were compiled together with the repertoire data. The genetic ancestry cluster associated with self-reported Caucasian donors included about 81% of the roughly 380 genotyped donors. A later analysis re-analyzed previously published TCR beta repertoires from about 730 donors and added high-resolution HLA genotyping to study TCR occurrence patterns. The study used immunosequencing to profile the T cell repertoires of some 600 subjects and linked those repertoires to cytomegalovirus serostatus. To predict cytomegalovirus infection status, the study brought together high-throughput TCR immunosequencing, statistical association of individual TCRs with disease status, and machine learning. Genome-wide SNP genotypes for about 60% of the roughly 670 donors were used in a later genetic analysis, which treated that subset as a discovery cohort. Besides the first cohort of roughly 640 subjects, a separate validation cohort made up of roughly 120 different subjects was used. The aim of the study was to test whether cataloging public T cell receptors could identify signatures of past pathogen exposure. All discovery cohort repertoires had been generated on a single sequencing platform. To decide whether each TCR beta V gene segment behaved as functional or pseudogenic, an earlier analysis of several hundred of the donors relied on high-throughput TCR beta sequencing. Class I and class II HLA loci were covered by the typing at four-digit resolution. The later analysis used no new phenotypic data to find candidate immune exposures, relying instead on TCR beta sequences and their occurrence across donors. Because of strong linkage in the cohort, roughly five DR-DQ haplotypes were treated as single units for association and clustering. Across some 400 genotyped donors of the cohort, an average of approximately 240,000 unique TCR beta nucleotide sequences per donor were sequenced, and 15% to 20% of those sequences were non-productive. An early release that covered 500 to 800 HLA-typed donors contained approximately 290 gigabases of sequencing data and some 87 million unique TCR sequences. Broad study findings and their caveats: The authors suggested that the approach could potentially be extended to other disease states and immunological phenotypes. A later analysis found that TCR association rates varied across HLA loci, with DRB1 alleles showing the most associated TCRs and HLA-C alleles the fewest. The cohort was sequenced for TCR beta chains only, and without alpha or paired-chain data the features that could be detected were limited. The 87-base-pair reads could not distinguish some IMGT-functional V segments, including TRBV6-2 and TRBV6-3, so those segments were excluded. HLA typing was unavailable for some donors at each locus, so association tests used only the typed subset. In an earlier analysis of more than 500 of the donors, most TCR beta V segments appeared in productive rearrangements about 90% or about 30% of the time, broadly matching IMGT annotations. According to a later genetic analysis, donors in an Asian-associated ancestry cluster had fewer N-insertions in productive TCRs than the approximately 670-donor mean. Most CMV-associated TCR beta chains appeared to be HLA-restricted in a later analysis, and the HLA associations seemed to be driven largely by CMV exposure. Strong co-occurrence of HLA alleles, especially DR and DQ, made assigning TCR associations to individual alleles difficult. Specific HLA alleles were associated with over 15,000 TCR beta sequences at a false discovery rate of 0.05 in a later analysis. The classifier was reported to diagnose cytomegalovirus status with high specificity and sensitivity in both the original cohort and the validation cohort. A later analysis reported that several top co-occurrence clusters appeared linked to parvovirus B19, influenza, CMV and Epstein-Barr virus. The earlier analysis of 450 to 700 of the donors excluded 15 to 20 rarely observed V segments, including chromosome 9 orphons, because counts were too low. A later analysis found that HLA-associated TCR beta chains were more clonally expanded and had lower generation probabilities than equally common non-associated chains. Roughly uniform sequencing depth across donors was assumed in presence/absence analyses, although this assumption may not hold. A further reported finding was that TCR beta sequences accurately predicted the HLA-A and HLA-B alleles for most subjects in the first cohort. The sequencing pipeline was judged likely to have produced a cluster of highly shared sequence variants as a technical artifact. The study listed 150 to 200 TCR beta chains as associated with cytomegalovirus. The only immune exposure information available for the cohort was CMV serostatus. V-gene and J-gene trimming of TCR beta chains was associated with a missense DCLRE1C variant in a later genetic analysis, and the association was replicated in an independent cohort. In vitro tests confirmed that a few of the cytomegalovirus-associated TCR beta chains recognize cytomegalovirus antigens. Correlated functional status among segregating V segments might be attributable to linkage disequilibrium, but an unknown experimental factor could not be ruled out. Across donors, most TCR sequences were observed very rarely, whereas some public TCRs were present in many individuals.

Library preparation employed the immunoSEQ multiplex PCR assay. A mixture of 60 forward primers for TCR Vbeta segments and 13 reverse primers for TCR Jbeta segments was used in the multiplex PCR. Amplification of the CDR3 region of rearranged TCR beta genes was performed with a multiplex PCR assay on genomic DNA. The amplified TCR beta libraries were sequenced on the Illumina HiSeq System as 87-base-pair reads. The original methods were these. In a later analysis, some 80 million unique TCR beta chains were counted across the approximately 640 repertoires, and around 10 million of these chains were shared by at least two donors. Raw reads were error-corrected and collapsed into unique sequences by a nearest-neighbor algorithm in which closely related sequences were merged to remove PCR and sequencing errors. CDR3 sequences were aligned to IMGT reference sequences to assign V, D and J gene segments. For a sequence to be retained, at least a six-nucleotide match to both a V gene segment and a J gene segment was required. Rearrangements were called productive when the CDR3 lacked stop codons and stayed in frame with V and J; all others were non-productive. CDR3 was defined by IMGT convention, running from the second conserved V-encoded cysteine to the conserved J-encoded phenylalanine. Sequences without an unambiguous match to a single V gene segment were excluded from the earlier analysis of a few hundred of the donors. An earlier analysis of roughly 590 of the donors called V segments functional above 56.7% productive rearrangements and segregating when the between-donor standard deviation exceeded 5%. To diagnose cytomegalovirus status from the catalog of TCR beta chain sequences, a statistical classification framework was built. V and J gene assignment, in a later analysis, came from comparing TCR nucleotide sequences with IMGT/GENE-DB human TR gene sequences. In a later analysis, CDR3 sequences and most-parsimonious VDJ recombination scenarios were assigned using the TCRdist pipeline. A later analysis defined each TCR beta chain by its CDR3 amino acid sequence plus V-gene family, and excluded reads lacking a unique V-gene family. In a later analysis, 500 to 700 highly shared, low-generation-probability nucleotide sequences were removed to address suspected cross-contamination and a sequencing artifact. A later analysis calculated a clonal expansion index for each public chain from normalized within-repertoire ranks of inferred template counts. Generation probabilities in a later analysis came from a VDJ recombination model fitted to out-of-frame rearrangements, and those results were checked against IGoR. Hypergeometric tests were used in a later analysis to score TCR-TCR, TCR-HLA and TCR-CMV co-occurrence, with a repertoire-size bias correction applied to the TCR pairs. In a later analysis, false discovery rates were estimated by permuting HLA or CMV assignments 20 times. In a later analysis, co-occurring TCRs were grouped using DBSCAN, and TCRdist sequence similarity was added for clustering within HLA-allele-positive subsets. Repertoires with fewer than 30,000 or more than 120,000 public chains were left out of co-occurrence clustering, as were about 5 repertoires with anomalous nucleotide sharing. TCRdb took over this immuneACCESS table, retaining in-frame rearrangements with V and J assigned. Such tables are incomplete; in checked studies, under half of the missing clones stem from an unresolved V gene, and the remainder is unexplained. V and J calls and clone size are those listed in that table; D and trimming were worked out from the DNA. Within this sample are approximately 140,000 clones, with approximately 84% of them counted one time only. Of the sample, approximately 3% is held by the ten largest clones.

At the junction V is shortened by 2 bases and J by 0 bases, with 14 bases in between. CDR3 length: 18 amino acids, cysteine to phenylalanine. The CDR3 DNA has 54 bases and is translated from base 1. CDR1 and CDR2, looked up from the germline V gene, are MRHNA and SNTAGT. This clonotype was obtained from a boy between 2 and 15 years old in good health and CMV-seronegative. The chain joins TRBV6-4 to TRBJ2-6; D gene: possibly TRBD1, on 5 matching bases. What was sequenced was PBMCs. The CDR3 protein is CASSDGSTGLSGANVLTF. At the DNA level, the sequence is TGTGCCAGCAGTGACGGCAGCACAGGCCTCTCTGGGGCCAACGTCCTGACTTTC.